The rows below give T cell receptor beta chains drawn from one sample of a study of cytomegalovirus exposure and HLA in healthy donors. Measured with immunoSEQ multiplex PCR; TCRdb has only the in-frame clones, and not every one. Of 90,000 or so clones listed, about four fifths were seen once; the top ten hold around 32%. The sequencing input was PBMCs. All receptors come from a man aged 50-60 years in good health and CMV-seropositive. Each CDR3 is given with its conserved first and last residue. D genes are given only for firm matches. The size entry is marked missing in some rows and otherwise reads once, few, many or a size class.

TRBV11-2	TRBJ2-2	few	.	CASPKKRESQNTGELFF	TGTGCCAGCCCCAAAAAACGGGAAAGTCAGAACACCGGGGAGCTGTTTTTT
TRBV30	TRBJ2-1	.	.	CAWGQGNNQFF	TGTGCCTGGGGCCAGGGCAATAATCAGTTCTTC
TRBV19	TRBJ1-4	.	.	CASSMVGLEKLFF	TGTGCCAGTAGTATGGTTGGCTTAGAAAAACTGTTTTTT
TRBV27	TRBJ2-3	.	TRBD2	CASRAGGTDTQYF	TGTGCCAGCAGGGCGGGAGGCACAGATACGCAGTATTTT
TRBV5-6	TRBJ1-2	.	.	CASSPRQEYYYGYTF	TGTGCCAGCAGCCCAAGACAGGAGTACTACTATGGCTACACCTTC
TRBV15	TRBJ1-4	.	TRBD1	CATSRVGGGEKLFF	TGTGCCACCAGCAGAGTAGGGGGCGGTGAAAAACTGTTTTTT
TRBV13	TRBJ2-2	.	.	CASSLAILTNTGELFF	TGTGCCAGCAGCTTAGCCATACTGACGAACACCGGGGAGCTGTTTTTT
TRBV9	TRBJ1-3	.	.	CASSVHQGSGNTIYF	TGTGCCAGCAGCGTCCACCAGGGGAGTGGAAACACCATATATTTT
TRBV19	TRBJ1-2	.	TRBD1	CASSIRAGGSNYGYTF	TGTGCCAGTAGTATTAGGGCAGGGGGCTCTAACTATGGCTACACCTTC
TRBV19	TRBJ2-7	.	TRBD1	CASSVGQGSYEQYF	TGTGCCAGTAGTGTGGGACAGGGTTCCTACGAGCAGTACTTC
TRBV6-4	TRBJ1-2	.	TRBD1	CASSDQPGQGGGYTF	TGTGCCAGCAGTGACCAACCGGGACAGGGAGGTGGCTACACCTTC
TRBV5-6	TRBJ2-7	once	.	CASSLSPSVTYEQYF	TGTGCCAGCAGCTTATCCCCTAGCGTCACCTACGAGCAGTACTTC
TRBV19	TRBJ1-1	.	TRBD1	CASSLRDRAANTEAFF	TGTGCCAGTAGTCTCCGGGACAGAGCGGCGAACACTGAAGCTTTCTTT
TRBV7-2	TRBJ2-2	.	.	CASSLASGGTGELFF	TGTGCCAGCAGCTTAGCGTCGGGCGGGACCGGGGAGCTGTTTTTT
TRBV25-1	TRBJ2-6	.	TRBD1	CASSRQGTGANVLTF	TGTGCCAGCAGCAGACAGGGGACCGGGGCCAACGTCCTGACTTTC
TRBV5-4	TRBJ2-7	.	TRBD2	CASSGGTSGSKGQYF	TGTGCCAGCAGCGGTGGGACTAGCGGGAGTAAGGGGCAGTACTTC
TRBV5-4	TRBJ2-1	.	.	CASSSAQEDEQFF	TGTGCCAGCAGCTCAGCTCAGGAAGACGAGCAGTTCTTC
TRBV19	TRBJ2-1	.	.	CATRRSWDEQFF	TGTGCCACTAGAAGGAGCTGGGATGAGCAGTTCTTC
TRBV30	TRBJ1-3	.	.	CAWSPGTSGNTIYF	TGTGCCTGGAGTCCCGGGACATCTGGAAACACCATATATTTT
TRBV6-1	TRBJ2-1	.	.	CASILEYAYNEQFF	TGTGCCAGCATTCTTGAGTACGCCTACAATGAGCAGTTCTTC